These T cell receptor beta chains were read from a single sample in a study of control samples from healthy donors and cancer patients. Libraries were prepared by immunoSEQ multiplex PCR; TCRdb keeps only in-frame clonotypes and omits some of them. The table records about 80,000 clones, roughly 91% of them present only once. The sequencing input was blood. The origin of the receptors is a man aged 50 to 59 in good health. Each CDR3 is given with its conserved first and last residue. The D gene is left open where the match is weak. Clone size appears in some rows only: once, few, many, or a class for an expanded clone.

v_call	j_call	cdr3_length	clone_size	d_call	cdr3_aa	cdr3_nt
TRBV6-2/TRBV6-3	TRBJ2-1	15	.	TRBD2	CASSLVAGGQNEQFF	TGTGCCAGCAGTTTAGTAGCGGGGGGGCAGAATGAGCAGTTCTTC
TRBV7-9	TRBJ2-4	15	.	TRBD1	CASSQGAPAKNIQYF	TGTGCCAGCAGCCAGGGGGCGCCAGCCAAAAACATTCAGTACTTC
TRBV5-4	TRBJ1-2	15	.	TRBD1	CASSLDRGNRYGYTF	TGTGCCAGCAGCTTGGACAGGGGGAATAGGTATGGCTACACCTTC
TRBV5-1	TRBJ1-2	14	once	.	CASSLGAENYGYTF	TGCGCCAGCAGCTTGGGGGCAGAAAACTATGGCTACACCTTC
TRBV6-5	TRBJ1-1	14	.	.	CASKMQGTGPEAFF	TGTGCCAGCAAGATGCAGGGTACGGGTCCCGAAGCTTTCTTT
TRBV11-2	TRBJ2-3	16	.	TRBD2	CASSSRSGGQGDTQYF	TGTGCCAGCAGCTCAAGAAGCGGGGGGCAAGGGGATACGCAGTATTTT
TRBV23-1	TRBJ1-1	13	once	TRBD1	CASSLTGVTEAFF	TGCGCCAGCAGCCTGACAGGGGTAACTGAAGCTTTCTTT
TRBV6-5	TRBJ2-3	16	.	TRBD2	CASSYLRGGMIDTQYF	TGTGCCAGCAGTTATCTACGGGGGGGCATGATAGATACGCAGTATTTT
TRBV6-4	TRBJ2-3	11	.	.	CASREGDTQYF	TGTGCCAGCAGGGAGGGCGATACGCAGTATTTT
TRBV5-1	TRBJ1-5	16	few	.	CASSLSPDRANQPQHF	TGCGCCAGCAGCTTGAGCCCCGATAGGGCCAATCAGCCCCAGCATTTT
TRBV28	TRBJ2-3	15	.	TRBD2	CASTSGGAGTDTQYF	TGTGCCAGCACTAGCGGGGGGGCTGGCACAGATACGCAGTATTTT
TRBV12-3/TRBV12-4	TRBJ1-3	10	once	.	CASSLNTIYF	TGTGCCAGCAGTTTGAACACCATATATTTT
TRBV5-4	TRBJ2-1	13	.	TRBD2	CASSLRGGDEQFF	TGTGCCAGCAGCTTGCGGGGAGGGGATGAGCAGTTCTTC
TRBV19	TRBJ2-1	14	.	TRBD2	CASKPGGAINEQFF	TGTGCCAGTAAACCGGGGGGGGCTATAAATGAGCAGTTCTTC
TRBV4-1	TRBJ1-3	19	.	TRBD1	CASSQDHGTGTISGNTIYF	TGCGCCAGCAGCCAAGATCATGGGACAGGGACCATCTCTGGAAACACCATATATTTT
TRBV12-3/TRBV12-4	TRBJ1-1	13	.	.	CASSFGRNTEAFF	TGTGCCAGCAGTTTCGGCAGGAACACTGAAGCTTTCTTT
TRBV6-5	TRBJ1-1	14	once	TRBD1	CASRYRGPGLEAFF	TGTGCCAGCAGATACAGGGGGCCAGGGTTAGAAGCTTTCTTT